This T cell receptor (beta chain) was documented in a study of blood T cell repertoires in COVID-19. About the research overall: Acute and convalescent COVID-19 samples came from the United States, Italy and Spain. PBMCs, B-cell-depleted T cells, or T cells were the source of the cDNA or gDNA that made up the material.

Trimming took 6 bases from V and 2 from J; bases not matched to a gene: 1. Germline assignment: CDR1 MNHEY and CDR2 SVGAGI. CDR3 size: 14 residues. Source study methods: Reference gene primers were amplified, and this amplification served to estimate nucleated cell counts. Repertoires were generated with immunoSEQ multiplex PCR, while TCRdb's copy carries only in-frame clones and drops some. V, J and clone size are those of that table, while D and trimming were read from the DNA. The data show 75,000 to 95,000 clones, around 72% seen once. The chain is built from TRBV6-5 and TRBJ1-3; the match to TRBD1 covers 10 bases. This receptor was obtained from a woman aged 60 to 75 in a cohort sampled during active or convalescent COVID-19. The sequenced sample consisted of peripheral blood. The CDR3 coding sequence is TGTGCCAGCAGGGACAGGGGGACTGGAAACACCATATATTTT. Translated: CASRDRGTGNTIYF.